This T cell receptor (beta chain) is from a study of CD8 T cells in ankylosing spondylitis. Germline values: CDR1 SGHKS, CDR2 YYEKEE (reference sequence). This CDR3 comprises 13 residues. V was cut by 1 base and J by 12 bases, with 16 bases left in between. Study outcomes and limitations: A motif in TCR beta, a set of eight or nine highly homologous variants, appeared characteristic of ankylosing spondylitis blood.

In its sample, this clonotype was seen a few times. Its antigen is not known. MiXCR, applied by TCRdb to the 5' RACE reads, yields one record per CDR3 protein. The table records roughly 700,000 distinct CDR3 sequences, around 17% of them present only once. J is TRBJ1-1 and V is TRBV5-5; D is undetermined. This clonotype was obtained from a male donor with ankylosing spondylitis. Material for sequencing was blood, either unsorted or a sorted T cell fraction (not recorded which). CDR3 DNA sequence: TGTGCCAGCAGCTTGCAAGCGGAGTTCCCTACTTTCTTT. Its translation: CASSLQAEFPTFF. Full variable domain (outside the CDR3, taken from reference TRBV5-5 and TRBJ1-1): DAGVTQSPTHLIKTRGQQVTLRCSPISGHKSVSWYQQVLGQGPQFIFQYYEKEERGRGNFPDRFSARQFPNYSSELNVNALLLGDSALYLCASSLQAEFPTFFGQGTRLTVV.